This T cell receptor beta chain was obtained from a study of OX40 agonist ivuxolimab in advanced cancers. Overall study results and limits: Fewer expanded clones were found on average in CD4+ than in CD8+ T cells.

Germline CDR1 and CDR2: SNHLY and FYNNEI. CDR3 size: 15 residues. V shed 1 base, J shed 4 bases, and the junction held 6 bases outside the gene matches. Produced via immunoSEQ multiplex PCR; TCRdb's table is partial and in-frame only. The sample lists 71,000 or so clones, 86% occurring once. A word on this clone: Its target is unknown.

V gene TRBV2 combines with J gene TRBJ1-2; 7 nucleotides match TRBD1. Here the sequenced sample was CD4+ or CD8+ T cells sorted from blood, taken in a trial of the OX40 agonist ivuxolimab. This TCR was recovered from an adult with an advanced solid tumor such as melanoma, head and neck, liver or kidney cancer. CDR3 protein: CASSEGQGGAYGYTF. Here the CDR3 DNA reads TGTGCCAGCAGTGAAGGCCAGGGGGGTGCCTATGGCTACACCTTC.